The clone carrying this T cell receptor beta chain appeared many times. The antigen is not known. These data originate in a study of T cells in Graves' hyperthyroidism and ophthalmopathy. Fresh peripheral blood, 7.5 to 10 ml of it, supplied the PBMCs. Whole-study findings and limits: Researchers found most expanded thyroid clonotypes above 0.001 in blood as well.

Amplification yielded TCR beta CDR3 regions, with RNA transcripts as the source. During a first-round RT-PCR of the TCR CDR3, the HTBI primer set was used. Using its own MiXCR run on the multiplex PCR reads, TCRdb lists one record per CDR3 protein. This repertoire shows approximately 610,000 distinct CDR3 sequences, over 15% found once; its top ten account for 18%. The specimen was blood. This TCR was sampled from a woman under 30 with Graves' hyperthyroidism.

The CDR3 here is CSARDPQGNDEQYF. The CDR3, as DNA: TGCAGTGCTAGAGATCCCCAGGGTAACGACGAGCAGTACTTC. This chain connects TRBV20-1 to TRBJ2-7, with a weak D call TRBD1 (5 bases). The CDR3 spans 14 residues. V was pared by 0 bases and J by 5 bases, with 14 bases between. Germline loops: CDR1 DFQATT, CDR2 SNEGSKA (reference sequence).